This TCR beta chain was observed in a study of blood T cell repertoires in COVID-19. Study overall: Acute and convalescent COVID-19 samples came from the United States, Italy and Spain. The analysed material was cDNA or gDNA that came from T cells, B-cell-depleted T cells, or PBMCs.

Repertoires were generated with immunoSEQ multiplex PCR, while TCRdb's copy carries only in-frame clones and drops some. The table has about 50,000 clones, approximately 89% seen once. Trimming cost V 0 bases and J 3 bases, with 17 bases left between them. The CDR3 has 17 residues. Germline V lookup: CDR1 MNHEY, CDR2 SVGEGT. The sequence came from a man aged 60 to 75 with acute or convalescent COVID-19. Material: peripheral blood. This chain links TRBV6-2 or TRBV6-3 with TRBJ1-1; the D gene is possibly TRBD1 (6 bases). CDR3 DNA: TGTGCCAGCAGTTACTCTTTGCAGGGGACGTTTGACACTGAAGCTTTCTTT. Its translation: CASSYSLQGTFDTEAFF.